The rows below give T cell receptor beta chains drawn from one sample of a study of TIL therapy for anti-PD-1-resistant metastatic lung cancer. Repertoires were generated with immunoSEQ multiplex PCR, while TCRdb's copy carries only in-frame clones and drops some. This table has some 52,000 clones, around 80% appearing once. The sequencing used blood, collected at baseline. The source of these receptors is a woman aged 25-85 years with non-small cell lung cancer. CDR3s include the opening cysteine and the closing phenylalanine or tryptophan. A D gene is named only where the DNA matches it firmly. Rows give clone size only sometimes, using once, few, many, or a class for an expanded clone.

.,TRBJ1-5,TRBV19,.,CASSIQGWYNQPQHF,TGTGCCAGTAGTATACAGGGGTGGTACAATCAGCCCCAGCATTTT
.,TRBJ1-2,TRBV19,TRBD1,CASSPEWQGAHYGYTF,TGTGCCAGTAGTCCCGAGTGGCAGGGGGCTCACTATGGCTACACCTTC
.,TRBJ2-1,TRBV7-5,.,CVRSLLAAYNEQFF,TGTGTCAGAAGCCTACTAGCGGCATACAATGAGCAGTTCTTC
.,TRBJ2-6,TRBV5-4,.,CASSLDGHSGANVLTF,TGTGCCAGCAGCCTGGACGGACATTCTGGGGCCAACGTCCTGACTTTC
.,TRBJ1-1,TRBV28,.,CASSSDSLNTEAFF,TGTGCCAGCAGTTCCGACAGCTTGAACACTGAAGCTTTCTTT
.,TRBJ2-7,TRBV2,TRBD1,CASTRDRDYEQYF,TGTGCCAGCACCAGGGACAGGGACTACGAGCAGTACTTC
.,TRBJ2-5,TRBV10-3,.,CAIMGGREETQYF,TGTGCCATCATGGGGGGCAGGGAAGAGACCCAGTACTTC
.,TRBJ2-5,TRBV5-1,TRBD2,CASSLAGAGEWETQYF,TGCGCCAGCAGCTTGGCCGGAGCGGGAGAGTGGGAGACCCAGTACTTC
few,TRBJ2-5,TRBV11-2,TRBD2,CASSLFAGGGSETQYF,TGTGCCAGCAGCTTATTTGCGGGAGGAGGTTCGGAGACCCAGTACTTC
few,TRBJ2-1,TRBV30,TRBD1,CAWSVIGTGAYNEQFF,TGTGCCTGGAGTGTAATCGGGACAGGGGCCTACAATGAGCAGTTCTTC
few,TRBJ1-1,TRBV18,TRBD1,CASSPWQGESSRKAFF,TGTGCCAGCTCACCATGGCAGGGGGAATCGTCTAGGAAAGCTTTCTTT
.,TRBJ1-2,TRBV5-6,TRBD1,CASSFGQGAVSYGYTF,TGTGCCAGCAGCTTTGGGCAGGGGGCTGTGAGCTATGGCTACACCTTC
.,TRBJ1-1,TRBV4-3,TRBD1,CASSQARGQGTEAFF,TGCGCCAGCAGCCAAGCCCGGGGACAGGGCACTGAAGCTTTCTTT
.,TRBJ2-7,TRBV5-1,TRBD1,CASSEWTGPSYEQYF,TGCGCCAGCAGCGAATGGACAGGACCCTCCTACGAGCAGTACTTC
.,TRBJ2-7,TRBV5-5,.,CASSSHRDMLYEQYF,TGTGCCAGCAGCTCTCACCGGGACATGCTGTACGAGCAGTACTTC
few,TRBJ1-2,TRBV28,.,CASSLAGSRSYGYTF,TGTGCCAGCAGTTTGGCAGGGTCGCGAAGCTATGGCTACACCTTC
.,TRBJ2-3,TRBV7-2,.,CASSSGTSSTDTQYF,TGTGCCAGCAGCTCTGGGACATCTAGCACAGATACGCAGTATTTT
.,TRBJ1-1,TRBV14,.,CASSQDLLLLGYEAFF,TGTGCCAGCAGCCAAGATCTCCTACTGCTCGGGTATGAAGCTTTCTTT
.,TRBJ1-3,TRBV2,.,CASRDRSSGNTIYF,TGTGCCAGCAGAGACAGGAGCTCTGGAAACACCATATATTTT
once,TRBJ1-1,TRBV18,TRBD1,CASSPWTGATNTEAFF,TGTGCCAGCTCACCTTGGACAGGGGCGACGAACACTGAAGCTTTCTTT
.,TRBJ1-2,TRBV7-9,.,CASSLWQFYGYTF,TGTGCCAGCAGCTTGTGGCAGTTCTATGGCTACACCTTC
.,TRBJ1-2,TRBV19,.,CASSIQGDYGYTF,TGTGCCAGTAGTATACAGGGAGACTATGGCTACACCTTC
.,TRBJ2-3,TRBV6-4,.,CASSEGGGTSTDTQYF,TGTGCCAGCAGTGAAGGTGGCGGGACTAGCACAGATACGCAGTATTTT
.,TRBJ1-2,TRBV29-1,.,CSVARRTGELNYGYTF,TGCAGCGTAGCTCGGAGAACAGGAGAGTTAAACTATGGCTACACCTTC
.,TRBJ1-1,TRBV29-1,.,CSVLGTEAFF,TGCAGCGTTTTAGGAACTGAAGCTTTCTTT
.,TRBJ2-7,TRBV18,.,CASSPGISSYEQYF,TGTGCCAGCTCACCGGGGATTAGCTCCTACGAGCAGTACTTC
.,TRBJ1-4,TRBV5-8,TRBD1,CASSSPGTANEKLFF,TGTGCCAGCAGCTCCCCCGGGACAGCTAATGAAAAACTGTTTTTT
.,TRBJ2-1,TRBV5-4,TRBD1,CASSRQQGFNEQFF,TGTGCCAGCAGCAGGCAACAGGGGTTCAATGAGCAGTTCTTC
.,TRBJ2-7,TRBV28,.,CASSPPGARDEQYF,TGTGCCAGCAGTCCCCCCGGCGCCCGGGACGAGCAGTACTTC